This TCR beta chain was obtained from a study of immune cell composition in non-small cell lung cancer. Study conclusions and caveats: Tumour-associated clones >0.5% occurred in under 40% of adenocarcinomas, about four fifths of squamous. In adenocarcinoma, maximal tumour-associated clone frequency tracked TIL tumour reactivity. Tumour TCR-beta clonality showed no significant link to smoking pack-years.

Libraries were prepared by immunoSEQ multiplex PCR; TCRdb keeps only in-frame clonotypes and omits some of them. The table lists 1,500 to 2,000 clones, roughly 70% of them singletons. About this clone: Its antigen remains unidentified.

Normal lung was sampled as far from the tumour as possible, at least 3 cm. DNA was extracted from unsorted cell suspensions stored frozen. Specimen: non-adjacent lung tissue. The receptor comes from a human donor with non-small cell lung cancer.

The DNA for the CDR3 is TGTGCCAGCAGCCCAGGGGGTAGGGAGACCCAGTACTTC. Translated, it gives CASSPGGRETQYF. The rearrangement uses TRBV7-2 and TRBJ2-5; TRBD1 matches at 7 bases. The ends lost 5 bases at V and 5 bases at J; junction bases unmatched: 5. Looked up from germline, CDR1 is SGHTA and CDR2 is FQGNSA. CDR3 length: 13 residues.